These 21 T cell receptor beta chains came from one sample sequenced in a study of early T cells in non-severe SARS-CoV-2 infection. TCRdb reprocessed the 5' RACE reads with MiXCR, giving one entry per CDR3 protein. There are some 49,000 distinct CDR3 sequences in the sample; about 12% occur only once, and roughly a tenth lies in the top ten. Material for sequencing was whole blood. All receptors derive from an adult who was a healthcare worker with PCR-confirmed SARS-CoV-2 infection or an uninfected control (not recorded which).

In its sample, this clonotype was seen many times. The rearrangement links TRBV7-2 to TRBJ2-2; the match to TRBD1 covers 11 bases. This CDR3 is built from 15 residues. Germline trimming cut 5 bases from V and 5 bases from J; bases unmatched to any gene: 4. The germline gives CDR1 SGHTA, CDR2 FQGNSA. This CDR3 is CASSRDRGGTGELFF. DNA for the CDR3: TGTGCCAGCAGCCGGGACAGGGGGGGAACCGGGGAGCTGTTTTTT.

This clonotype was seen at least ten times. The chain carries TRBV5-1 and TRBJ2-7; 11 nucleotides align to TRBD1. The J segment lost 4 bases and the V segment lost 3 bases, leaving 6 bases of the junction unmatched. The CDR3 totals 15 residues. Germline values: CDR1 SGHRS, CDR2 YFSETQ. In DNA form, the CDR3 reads TGCGCCAGCAGCTCCGGGACAGGGGGTCGGTACGAGCAGTACTTC. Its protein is CASSSGTGGRYEQYF.

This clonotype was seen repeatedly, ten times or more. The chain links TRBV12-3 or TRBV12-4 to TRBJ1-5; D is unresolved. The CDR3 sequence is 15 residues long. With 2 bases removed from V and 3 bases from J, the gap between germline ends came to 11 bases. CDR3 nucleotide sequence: TGTGCCAGCAGTTTACGAACAAACCTCAATCAGCCCCAGCATTTT. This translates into CASSLRTNLNQPQHF.

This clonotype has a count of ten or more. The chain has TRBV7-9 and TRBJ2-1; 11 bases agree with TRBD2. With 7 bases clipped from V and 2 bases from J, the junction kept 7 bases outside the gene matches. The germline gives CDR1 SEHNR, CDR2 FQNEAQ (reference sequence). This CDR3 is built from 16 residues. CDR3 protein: CASTSTSGSTYNEQFF. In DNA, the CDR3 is TGTGCCAGCACATCAACTAGCGGGAGCACCTACAATGAGCAGTTCTTC.

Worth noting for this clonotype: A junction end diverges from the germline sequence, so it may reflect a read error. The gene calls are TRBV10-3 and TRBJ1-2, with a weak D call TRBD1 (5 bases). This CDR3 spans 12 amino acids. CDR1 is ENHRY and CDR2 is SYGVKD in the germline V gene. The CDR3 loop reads CASSGGDYGYTF. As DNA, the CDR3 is TGTGCCAGCAGTGGGGGAGACTATGGCTACACCTTC.

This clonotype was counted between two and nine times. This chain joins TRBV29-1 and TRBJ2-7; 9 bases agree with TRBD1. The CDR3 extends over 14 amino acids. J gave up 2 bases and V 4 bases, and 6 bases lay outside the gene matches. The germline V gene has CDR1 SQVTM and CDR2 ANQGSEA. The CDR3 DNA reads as TGCAGCGTTGCCGGGACAGGGAGCACCTACGAGCAGTACTTC. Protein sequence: CSVAGTGSTYEQYF.

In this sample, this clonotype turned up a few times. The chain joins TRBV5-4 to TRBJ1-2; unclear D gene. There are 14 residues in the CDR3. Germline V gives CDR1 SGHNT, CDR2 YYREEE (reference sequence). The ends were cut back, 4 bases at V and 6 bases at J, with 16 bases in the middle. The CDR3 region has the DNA TGTGCCAGCAGCCCTCCCCTTGGGAGGGATGGCTACACCTTC. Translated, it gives CASSPPLGRDGYTF. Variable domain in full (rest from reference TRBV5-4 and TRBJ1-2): ETGVTQSPTHLIKTRGQQVTLRCSSQSGHNTVSWYQQALGQGPQFIFQYYREEENGRGNFPPRFSGLQFPNYSSELNVNALELDDSALYLCASSPPLGRDGYTFGSGTRLTVV.

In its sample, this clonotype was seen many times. CDR3 protein: CASSLESTDLYGYTF. For the CDR3, the DNA is TGTGCCAGCAGCTTAGAGTCCACAGACTTGTATGGCTACACCTTC. The chain has TRBV7-2 and TRBJ1-2; D is uncertain. The CDR3 consists of 15 residues. Germline CDR1 SGHTA, CDR2 FQGNSA. V lost 1 base and J 5 bases, leaving 14 bases between the germline ends.

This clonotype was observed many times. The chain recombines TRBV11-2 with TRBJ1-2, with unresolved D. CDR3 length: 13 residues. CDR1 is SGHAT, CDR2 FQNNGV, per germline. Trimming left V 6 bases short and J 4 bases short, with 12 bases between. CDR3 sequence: CASSPGPGYGYTF. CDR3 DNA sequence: TGTGCCAGCAGTCCCGGTCCGGGCTATGGCTACACCTTC. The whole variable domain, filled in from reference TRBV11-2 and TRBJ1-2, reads EAGVAQSPRYKIIEKRQSVAFWCNPISGHATLYWYQQILGQGPKLLIQFQNNGVVDDSQLPKDRFSAERLKGVDSTLKIQPAKLEDSAVYLCASSPGPGYGYTFGSGTRLTVV.

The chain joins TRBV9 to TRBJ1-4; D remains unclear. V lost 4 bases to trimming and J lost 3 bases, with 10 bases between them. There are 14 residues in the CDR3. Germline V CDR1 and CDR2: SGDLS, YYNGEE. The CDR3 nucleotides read TGTGCCAGCAGCCCCCGGGGAGCTAATGAAAAACTGTTTTTT. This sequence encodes CASSPRGANEKLFF.

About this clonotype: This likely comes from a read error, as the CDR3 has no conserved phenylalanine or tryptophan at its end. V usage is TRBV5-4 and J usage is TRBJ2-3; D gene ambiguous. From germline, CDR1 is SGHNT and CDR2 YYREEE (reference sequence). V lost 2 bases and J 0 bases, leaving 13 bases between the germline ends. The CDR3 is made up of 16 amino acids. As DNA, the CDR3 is TGTGCCAGCAGCTTAAATCCCCTGTCTAGCACAGATACGCAGTATTAT. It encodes CASSLNPLSSTDTQYY.

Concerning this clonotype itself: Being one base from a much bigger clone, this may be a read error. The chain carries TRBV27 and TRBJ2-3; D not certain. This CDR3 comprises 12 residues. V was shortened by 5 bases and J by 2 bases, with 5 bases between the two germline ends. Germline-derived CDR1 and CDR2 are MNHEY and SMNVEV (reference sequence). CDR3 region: CASSKLTDTQYF. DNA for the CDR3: TGTGCCAGCAGTAAACTCACAGATACGCAGTATTTT.

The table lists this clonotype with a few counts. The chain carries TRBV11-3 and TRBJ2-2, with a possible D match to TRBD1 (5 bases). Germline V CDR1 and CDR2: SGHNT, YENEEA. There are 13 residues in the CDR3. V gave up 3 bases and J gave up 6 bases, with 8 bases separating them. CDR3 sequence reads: CASSFPGSGELFF. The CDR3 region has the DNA TGTGCCAGCAGCTTCCCAGGGTCCGGGGAGCTGTTTTTT.

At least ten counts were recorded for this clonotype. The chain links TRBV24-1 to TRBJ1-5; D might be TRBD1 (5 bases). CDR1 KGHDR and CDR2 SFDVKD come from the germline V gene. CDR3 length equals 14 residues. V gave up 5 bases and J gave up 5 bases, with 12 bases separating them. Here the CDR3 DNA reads TGTGCCACCAGTGGCAGGGACGCCCATCAGCCCCAGCATTTT. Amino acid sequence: CATSGRDAHQPQHF.

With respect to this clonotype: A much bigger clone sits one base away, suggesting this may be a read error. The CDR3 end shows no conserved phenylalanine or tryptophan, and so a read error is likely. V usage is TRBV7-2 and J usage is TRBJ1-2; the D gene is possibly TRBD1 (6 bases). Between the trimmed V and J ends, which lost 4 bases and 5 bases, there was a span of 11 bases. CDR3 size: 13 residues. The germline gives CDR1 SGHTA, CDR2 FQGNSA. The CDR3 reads CASSSTGTYGYTY. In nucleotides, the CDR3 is TGTGCCAGCAGCTCCACAGGGACTTATGGCTACACCTAC.

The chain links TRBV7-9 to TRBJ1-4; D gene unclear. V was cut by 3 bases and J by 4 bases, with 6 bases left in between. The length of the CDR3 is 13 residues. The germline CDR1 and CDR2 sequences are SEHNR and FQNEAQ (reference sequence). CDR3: CASSFWDNEKLFF. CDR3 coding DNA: TGTGCCAGCAGCTTTTGGGATAATGAAAAACTGTTTTTT.

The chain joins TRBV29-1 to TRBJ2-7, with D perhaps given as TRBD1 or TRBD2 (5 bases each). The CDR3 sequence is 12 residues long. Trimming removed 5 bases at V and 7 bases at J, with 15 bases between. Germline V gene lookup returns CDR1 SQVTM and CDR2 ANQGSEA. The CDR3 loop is CSVPGPRTEQYF. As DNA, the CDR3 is TGCAGCGTTCCGGGACCTAGGACGGAGCAGTACTTC.

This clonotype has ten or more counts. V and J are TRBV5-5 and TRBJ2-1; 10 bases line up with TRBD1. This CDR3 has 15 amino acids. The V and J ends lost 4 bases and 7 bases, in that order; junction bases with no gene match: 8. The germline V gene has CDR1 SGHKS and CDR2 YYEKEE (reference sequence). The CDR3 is CASSAPDRGGNEQFF. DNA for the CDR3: TGTGCCAGCAGCGCCCCGGACAGGGGGGGGAATGAGCAGTTCTTC.

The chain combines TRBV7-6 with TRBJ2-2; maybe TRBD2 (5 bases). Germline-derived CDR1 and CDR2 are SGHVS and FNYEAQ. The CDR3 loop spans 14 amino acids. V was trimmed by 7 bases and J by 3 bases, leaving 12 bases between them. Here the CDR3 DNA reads TGTGCCAGCACCCTAGCCGGGGACACCGGGGAGCTGTTTTTT. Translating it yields CASTLAGDTGELFF.

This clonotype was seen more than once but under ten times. CDR3 in amino acids: CASSQVTANSNQPQHF. CDR3 nucleotide sequence: TGTGCCAGCAGCCAAGTTACGGCGAATAGCAATCAGCCCCAGCATTTT. This sequence joins TRBV4-2 and TRBJ1-5; no clear D gene. The V gene lost 1 base and the J gene lost 0 bases, with 10 bases spanning the gap. CDR3 length equals 16 residues. The germline V gene has CDR1 LGHNA and CDR2 YNFKEQ.

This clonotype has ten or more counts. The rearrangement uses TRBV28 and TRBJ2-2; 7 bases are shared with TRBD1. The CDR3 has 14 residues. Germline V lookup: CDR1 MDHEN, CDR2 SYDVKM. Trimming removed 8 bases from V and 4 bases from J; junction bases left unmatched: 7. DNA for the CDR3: TGTGCCAGCCTGGACAGGTCGAGCACCGGGGAGCTGTTTTTT. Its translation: CASLDRSSTGELFF. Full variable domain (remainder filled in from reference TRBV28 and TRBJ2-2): DVKVTQSSRYLVKRTGEKVFLECVQDMDHENMFWYRQDPGLGLRLIYFSYDVKMKEKGDIPEGYSVSREKKERFSLILESASTNQTSMYLCASLDRSSTGELFFGEGSRLTVL.